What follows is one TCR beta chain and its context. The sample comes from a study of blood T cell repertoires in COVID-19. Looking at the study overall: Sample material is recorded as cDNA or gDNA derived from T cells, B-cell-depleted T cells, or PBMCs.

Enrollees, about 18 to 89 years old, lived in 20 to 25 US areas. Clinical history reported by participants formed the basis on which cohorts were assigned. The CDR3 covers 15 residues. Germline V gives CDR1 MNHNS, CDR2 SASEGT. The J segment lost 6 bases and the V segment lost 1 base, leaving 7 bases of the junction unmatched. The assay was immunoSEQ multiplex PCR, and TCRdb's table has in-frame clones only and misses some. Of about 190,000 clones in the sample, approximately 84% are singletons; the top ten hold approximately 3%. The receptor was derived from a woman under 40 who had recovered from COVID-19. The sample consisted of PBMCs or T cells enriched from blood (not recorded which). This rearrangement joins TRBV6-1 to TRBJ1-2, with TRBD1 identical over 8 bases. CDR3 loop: CASSEDHWTGHGYTF. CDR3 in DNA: TGTGCCAGCAGTGAAGATCATTGGACAGGGCATGGCTACACCTTC.